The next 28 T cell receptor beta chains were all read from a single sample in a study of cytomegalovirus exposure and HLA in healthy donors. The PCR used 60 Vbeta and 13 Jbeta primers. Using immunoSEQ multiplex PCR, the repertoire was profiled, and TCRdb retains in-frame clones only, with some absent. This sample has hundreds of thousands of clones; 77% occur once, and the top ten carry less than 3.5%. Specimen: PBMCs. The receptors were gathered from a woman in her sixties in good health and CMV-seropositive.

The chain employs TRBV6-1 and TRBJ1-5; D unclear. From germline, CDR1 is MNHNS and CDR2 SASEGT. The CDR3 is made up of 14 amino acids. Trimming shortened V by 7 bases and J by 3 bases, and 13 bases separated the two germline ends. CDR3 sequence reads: CASISSNVNQPQHF. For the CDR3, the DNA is TGTGCCAGCATTTCCAGTAACGTCAATCAGCCCCAGCATTTT.

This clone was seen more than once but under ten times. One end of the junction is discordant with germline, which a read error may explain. The CDR3 reads CASSVSTGNAGELFF. CDR3 DNA sequence: TGCGCCAGCAGCGTCTCGACAGGGAACGCCGGGGAGCTGTTTTTT. The chain joins TRBV5-1 to TRBJ2-2; 7 bases are shared with TRBD1. In germline, CDR1 is SGHRS, CDR2 YFSETQ. This CDR3 is 15 amino acids long.

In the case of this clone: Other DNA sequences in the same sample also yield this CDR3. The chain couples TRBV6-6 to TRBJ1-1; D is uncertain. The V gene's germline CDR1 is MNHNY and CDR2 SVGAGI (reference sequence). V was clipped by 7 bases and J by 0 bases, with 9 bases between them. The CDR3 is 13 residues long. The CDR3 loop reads CASNGEMNTEAFF. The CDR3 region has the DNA TGTGCCAGCAACGGGGAAATGAACACTGAAGCTTTCTTT.

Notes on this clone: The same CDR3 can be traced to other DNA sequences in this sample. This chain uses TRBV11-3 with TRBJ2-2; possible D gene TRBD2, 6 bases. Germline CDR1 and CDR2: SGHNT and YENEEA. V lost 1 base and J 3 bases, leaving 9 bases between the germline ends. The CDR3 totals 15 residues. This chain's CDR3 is CASSLVLADTGELFF. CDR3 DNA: TGTGCCAGCAGCTTAGTACTAGCAGACACCGGGGAGCTGTTTTTT.

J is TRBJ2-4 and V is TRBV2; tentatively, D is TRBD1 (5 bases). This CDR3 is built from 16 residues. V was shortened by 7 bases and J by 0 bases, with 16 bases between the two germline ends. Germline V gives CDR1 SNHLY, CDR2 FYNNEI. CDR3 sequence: CASITRQNLAKNIQYF. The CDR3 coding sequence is TGTGCCAGCATTACCAGACAGAACTTAGCCAAAAACATTCAGTACTTC.

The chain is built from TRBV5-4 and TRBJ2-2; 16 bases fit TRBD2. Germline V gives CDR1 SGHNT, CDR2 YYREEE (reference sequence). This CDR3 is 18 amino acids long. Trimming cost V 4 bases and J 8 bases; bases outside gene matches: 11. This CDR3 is CASSRPAGTSGGAGELFF. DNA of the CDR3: TGTGCCAGCAGCCGACCCGCCGGGACTAGCGGGGGGGCTGGGGAGCTGTTTTTT. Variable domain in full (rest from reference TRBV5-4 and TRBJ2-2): ETGVTQSPTHLIKTRGQQVTLRCSSQSGHNTVSWYQQALGQGPQFIFQYYREEENGRGNFPPRFSGLQFPNYSSELNVNALELDDSALYLCASSRPAGTSGGAGELFFGEGSRLTVL.

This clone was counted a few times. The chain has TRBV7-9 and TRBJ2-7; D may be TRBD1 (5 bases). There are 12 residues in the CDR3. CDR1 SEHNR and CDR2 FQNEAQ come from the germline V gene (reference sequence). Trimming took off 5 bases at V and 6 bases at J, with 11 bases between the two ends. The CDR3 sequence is CASSVDRSEQYF. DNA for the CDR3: TGTGCCAGCAGCGTCGACAGAAGCGAGCAGTACTTC.

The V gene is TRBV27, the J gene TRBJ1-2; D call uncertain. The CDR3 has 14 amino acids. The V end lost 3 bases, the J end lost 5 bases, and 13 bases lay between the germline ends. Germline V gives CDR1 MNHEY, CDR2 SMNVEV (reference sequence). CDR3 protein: CASSFSFPPYGYTF. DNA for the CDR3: TGTGCCAGCAGTTTTAGCTTTCCCCCTTATGGCTACACCTTC.

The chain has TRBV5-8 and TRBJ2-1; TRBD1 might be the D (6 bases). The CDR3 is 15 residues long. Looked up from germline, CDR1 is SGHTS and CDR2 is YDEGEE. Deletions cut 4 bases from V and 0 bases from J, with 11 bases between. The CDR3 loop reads CASSLGTFSYNEQFF. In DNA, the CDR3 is TGTGCCAGCAGCCTCGGGACATTCTCCTACAATGAGCAGTTCTTC. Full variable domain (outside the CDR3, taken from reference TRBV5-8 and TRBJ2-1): EAGVTQSPTHLIKTRGQQATLRCSPISGHTSVYWYQQALGLGLQFLLWYDEGEERNRGNFPPRFSGRQFPNYSSELNVNALELEDSALYLCASSLGTFSYNEQFFGPGTRLTVL.

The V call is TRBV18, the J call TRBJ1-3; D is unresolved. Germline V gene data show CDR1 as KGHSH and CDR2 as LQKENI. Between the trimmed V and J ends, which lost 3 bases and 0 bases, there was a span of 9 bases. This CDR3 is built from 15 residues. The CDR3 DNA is TGTGCCAGCTCACCCGGACGGGGCTCTGGAAACACCATATATTTT. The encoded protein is CASSPGRGSGNTIYF.

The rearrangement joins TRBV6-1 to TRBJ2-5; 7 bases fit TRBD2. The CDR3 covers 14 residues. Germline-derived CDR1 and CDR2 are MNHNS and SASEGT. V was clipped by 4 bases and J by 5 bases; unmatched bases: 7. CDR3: CASSAGGSRETQYF. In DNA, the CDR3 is TGTGCCAGCAGTGCGGGCGGGAGTAGGGAGACCCAGTACTTC.

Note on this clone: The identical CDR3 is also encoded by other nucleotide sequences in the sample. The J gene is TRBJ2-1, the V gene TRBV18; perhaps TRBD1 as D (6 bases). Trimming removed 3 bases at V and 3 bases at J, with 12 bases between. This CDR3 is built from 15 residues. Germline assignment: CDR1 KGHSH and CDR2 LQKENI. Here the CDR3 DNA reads TGTGCCAGCTCACCCACGGGACAAGGCTACAATGAGCAGTTCTTC. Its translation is CASSPTGQGYNEQFF.

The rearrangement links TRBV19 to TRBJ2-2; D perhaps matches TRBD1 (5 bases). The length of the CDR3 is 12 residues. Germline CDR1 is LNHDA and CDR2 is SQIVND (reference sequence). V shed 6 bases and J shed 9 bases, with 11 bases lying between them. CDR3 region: CASSYQGRELFF. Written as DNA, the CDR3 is TGTGCCAGTAGCTACCAGGGCAGGGAGCTGTTTTTT.

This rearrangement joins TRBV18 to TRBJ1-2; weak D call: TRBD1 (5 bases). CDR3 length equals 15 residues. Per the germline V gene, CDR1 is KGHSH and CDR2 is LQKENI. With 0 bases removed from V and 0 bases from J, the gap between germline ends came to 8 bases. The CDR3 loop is CASSPPGQSNYGYTF. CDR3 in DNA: TGTGCCAGCTCACCACCGGGGCAGTCTAACTATGGCTACACCTTC.

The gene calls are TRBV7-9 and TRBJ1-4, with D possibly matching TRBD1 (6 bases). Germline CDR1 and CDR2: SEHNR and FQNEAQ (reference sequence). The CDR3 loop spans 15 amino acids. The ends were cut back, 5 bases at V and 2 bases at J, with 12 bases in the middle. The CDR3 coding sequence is TGTGCCAGCAGCCCGACAGGTCTTACTAATGAAAAACTGTTTTTT. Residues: CASSPTGLTNEKLFF.

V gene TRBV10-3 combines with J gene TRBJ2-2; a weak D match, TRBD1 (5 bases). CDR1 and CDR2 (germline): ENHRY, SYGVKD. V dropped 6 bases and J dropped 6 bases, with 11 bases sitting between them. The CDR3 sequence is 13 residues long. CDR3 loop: CAIRGMGPGELFF. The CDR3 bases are TGTGCCATCAGGGGTATGGGGCCCGGGGAGCTGTTTTTT.

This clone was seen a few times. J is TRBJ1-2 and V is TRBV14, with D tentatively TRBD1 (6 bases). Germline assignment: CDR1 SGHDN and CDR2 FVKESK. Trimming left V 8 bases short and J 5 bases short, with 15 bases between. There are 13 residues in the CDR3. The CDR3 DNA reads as TGTGCCAGCGGAACACAGGGATCGTATGGCTACACCTTC. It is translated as CASGTQGSYGYTF.

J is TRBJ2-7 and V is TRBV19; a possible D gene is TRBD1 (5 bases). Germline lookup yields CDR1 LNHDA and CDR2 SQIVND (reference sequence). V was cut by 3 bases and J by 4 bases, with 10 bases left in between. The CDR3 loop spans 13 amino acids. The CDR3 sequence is CASSIARVYEQYF. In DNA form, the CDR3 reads TGTGCCAGTAGTATCGCCAGGGTTTACGAGCAGTACTTC.

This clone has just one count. The CDR3 loop is CASSLGSRAFF. As DNA, the CDR3 is TGTGCCAGCAGCTTAGGGAGTAGAGCTTTCTTT. This chain uses TRBV7-9 with TRBJ1-1; D not resolved. This CDR3 is 11 amino acids long. V lost 1 base, J lost 10 bases, and 7 bases lay in between. The V gene's germline CDR1 is SEHNR and CDR2 FQNEAQ (reference sequence).

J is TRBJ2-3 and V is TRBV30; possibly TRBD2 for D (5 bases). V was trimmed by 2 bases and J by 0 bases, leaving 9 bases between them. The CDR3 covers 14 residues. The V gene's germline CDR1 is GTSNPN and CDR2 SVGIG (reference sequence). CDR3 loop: CAWSPGLSTDTQYF. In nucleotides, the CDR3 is TGTGCCTGGAGTCCCGGACTGAGCACAGATACGCAGTATTTT.

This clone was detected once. CDR3 in amino acids: CASSLGQVYEQYF. The CDR3 nucleotides read TGTGCCAGCAGCTTGGGACAGGTCTACGAGCAGTACTTC. V and J are TRBV11-2 and TRBJ2-7, with 8 bases aligning to TRBD1. CDR1 SGHAT and CDR2 FQNNGV come from the germline V gene. J lost 3 bases, V lost 3 bases, and 1 base had no gene match. This CDR3 spans 13 amino acids.

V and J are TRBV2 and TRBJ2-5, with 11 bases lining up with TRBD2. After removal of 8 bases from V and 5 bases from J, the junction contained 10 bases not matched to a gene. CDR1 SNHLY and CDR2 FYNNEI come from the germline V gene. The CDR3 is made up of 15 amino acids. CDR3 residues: CASGGTSGEGETQYF. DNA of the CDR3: TGTGCCAGCGGGGGGACTAGCGGAGAGGGGGAGACCCAGTACTTC.

The CDR3 spells CASSIPYLAGGTGELFF. As DNA, the CDR3 is TGTGCCAGCAGCATCCCCTACTTGGCGGGAGGTACCGGGGAGCTGTTTTTT. The chain carries TRBV13 and TRBJ2-2; 8 positions match TRBD2. J lost 5 bases, V lost 5 bases, and 13 bases had no gene match. The CDR3 has 17 amino acids. CDR1 is PRHDT and CDR2 is FYEKMQ in the germline V gene (reference sequence).

The CDR3 here is CASSPGDLYEQYF. The CDR3 nucleotides are TGTGCCAGCTCACCCGGGGACTTGTACGAGCAGTACTTC. V and J are TRBV18 and TRBJ2-7; a possible D gene is TRBD2 (6 bases). The V and J ends lost 3 bases and 4 bases respectively, with 10 bases between them. Germline V gene sequence: CDR1 KGHSH, CDR2 LQKENI. CDR3 size: 13 residues.

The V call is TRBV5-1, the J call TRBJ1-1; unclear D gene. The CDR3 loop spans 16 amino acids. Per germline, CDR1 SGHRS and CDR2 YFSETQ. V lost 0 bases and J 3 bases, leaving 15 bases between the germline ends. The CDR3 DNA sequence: TGCGCCAGCAGCTTGGGATTCGGGGAACTGGACACTGAAGCTTTCTTT. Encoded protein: CASSLGFGELDTEAFF. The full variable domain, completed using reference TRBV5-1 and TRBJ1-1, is KAGVTQTPRYLIKTRGQQVTLSCSPISGHRSVSWYQQTPGQGLQFLFEYFSETQRNKGNFPGRFSGRQFSNSRSEMNVSTLELGDSALYLCASSLGFGELDTEAFFGQGTRLTVV.

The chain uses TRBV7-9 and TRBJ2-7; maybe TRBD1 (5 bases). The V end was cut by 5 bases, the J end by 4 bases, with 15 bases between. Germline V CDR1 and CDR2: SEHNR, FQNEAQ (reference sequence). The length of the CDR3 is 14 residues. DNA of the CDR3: TGTGCCAGCAGCCCAGACAGTAACACTTACGAGCAGTACTTC. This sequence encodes CASSPDSNTYEQYF.

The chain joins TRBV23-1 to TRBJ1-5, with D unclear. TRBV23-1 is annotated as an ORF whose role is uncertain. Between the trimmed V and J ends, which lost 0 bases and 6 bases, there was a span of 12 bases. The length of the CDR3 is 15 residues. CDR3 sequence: CASSQSRRVGQPQHF. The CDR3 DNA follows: TGCGCCAGCAGTCAATCGAGGAGGGTTGGTCAGCCCCAGCATTTT.

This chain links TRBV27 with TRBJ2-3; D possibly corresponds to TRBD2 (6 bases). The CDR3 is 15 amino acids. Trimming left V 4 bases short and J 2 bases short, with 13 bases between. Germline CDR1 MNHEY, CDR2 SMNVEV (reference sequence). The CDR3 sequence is CASSSPGLFTDTQYF. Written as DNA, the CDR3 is TGTGCCAGCAGTTCGCCGGGACTGTTCACAGATACGCAGTATTTT.